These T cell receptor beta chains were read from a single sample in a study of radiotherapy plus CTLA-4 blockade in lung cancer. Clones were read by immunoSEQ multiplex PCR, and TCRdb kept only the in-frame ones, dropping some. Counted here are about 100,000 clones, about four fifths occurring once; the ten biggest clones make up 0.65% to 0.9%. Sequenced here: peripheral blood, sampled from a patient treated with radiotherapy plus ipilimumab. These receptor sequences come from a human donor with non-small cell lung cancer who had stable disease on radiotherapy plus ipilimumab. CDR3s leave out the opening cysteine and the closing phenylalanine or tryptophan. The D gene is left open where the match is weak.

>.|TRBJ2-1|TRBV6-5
ASSLRNEQF
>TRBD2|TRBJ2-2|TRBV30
ATGPSGRGTGELF
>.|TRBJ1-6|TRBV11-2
ASSLLGNSPLH
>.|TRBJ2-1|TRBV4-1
ASSPSGQYNEQF
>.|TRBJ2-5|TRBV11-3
ASSLGPQETQY
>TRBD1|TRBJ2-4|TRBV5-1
ASSRGTGGTKNIQY
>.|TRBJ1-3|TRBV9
ASSIGRISGNTIY
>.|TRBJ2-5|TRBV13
ASSLRTTQETQY
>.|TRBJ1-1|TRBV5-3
ARSMGHQNTEAF
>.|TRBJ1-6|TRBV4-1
ASSLLTKGPNSPLH
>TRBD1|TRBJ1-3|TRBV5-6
ASSSRTGGALGGNTIY
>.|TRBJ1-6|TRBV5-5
ASSALQGNSPLH
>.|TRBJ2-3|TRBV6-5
ASSWRQGTDTQY
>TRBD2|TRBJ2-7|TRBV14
ASSQASGESYEQY
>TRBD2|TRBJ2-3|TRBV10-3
AISPGGPADTQY
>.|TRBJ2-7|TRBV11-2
ASSTNRDSYEQY
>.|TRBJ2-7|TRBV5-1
ASSLGRELYEQY
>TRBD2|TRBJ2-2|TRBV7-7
ASSPRGASGSAGELF
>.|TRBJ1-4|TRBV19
ASKQPATNEKLF